This TCR beta chain stems from a study of glioma-infiltrating T cells. Regarding the study as a whole: Tissue-blood divergence was below expectation in non-neoplastic patients, above in gliomas.

Germline V lookup: CDR1 WNHNN, CDR2 SYGVQD (reference sequence). This CDR3 contains 14 residues. V lost 3 bases and J lost 4, with 11 bases in between. This clonotype showed up many times. Its antigen is not identified. TCR alpha and beta CDR3 regions were amplified from RNA using iRepertoire nested multiplex PCR. Tissue mRNA or PBMC total RNA, 100-400 ng, went into one-step reverse transcription and amplification. TCRdb re-analysed the multiplex PCR reads in MiXCR, keeping a single row per CDR3 protein. Of around 44,000 distinct CDR3 sequences detected, about 20% appear once; the ten largest clones hold 5% to 7.5%.

This clonotype was obtained from a human donor with low-grade glioma or glioblastoma, undergoing nonglioma brain surgery, or in good health (not recorded which). The chain couples TRBV10-1 to TRBJ2-3; D gene uncertain. What was sequenced was glioma tissue, nonneoplastic brain tissue, or PBMCs (not recorded which). This CDR3 reads CASSDSGGADTQYF. CDR3 nucleotide sequence: TGCGCCAGCAGTGACTCGGGCGGCGCAGATACGCAGTATTTT.